This T cell receptor (beta chain) was sequenced for a study of control samples from healthy donors and cancer patients. CDR3 length equals 18 residues. Only in-frame clones appear in the TCRdb table, and some are missing; sequencing was by immunoSEQ multiplex PCR. The sample lists fewer than 40,000 clones, about 94% occurring once. V is TRBV21-1 and J is TRBJ1-5; TRBD1 was called by the table and not checked on the DNA. TRBV21-1 is labeled a pseudogene. The sequence derives from a man aged 35 to 55 with colorectal cancer. The sample was PBMCs. The chain's CDR3 is CASSKTGPYCLSNQPQHF. DNA of the CDR3: TGTGCCAGCAGCAAGACAGGGCCCTATTGTCTTAGCAATCAGCCCCAGCATTTT.